This TCR beta chain was identified during a study of CD8+ T cells in alopecia areata. Overall study: It was approximately 6-10-week-old female C3H/HeJ mice that received skin from approximately 6-12-month-old C3H/HeJ graft donors with spontaneous alopecia. Study results and limitations: Elevated clonality characterized lesional scalp relative to normal scalp, particularly in alopecia totalis/universalis.

Cells pooled from cutaneous lymph nodes were sorted on CD4, CD8alpha, NKG2D, NKG2ACE and other markers. The CDR3 is 14 amino acids. CDR1 is GKSSPN, CDR2 SITVG, per germline. Trimming removed 2 bases at V and 0 bases at J, with 10 bases between. TCR sequencing used cDNA made by reverse transcription of extracted RNA. The protocol was immunoSEQ multiplex PCR, while the TCRdb copy is restricted to in-frame clones and leaves out a portion. This repertoire lists 200,000 to 300,000 clones without singletons; 0.9% to 1.5% sits in the top ten. This clone was seen more than once but under ten times. Its antigen remains unidentified. Gene names are mouse gene names. The DNA ends 4 residues before the CDR3 does, and the rest of the CDR3 is filled in from the germline J gene.

V gene TRBV31 combines with J gene TRBJ1-2; weak D call: TRBD1 (5 bases). The source of this sequence is a C3H/HeJ mouse with alopecia areata. The MHC haplotype of the strain is H2-k. Specimen: CD4+ T cells sorted from a lymph node. The chain's CDR3 is CAWSSGLSNSDYTF. The part of the CDR3 DNA that was read is TGTGCCTGGAGTTCGGGACTCTCAAACTCC.